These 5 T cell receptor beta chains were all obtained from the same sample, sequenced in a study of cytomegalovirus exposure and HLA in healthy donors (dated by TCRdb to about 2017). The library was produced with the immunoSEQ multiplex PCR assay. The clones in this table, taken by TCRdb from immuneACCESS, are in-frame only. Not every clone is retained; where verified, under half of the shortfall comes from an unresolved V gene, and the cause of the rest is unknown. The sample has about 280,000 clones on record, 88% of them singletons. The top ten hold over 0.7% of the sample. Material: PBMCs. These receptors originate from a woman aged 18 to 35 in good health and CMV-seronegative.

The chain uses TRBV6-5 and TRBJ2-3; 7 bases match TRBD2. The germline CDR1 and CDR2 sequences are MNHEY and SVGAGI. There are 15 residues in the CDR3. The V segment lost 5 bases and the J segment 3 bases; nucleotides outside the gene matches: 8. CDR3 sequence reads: CASSKGGIGTDTQYF. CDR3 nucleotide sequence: TGTGCCAGCAGTAAGGGAGGGATTGGGACAGATACGCAGTATTTT.

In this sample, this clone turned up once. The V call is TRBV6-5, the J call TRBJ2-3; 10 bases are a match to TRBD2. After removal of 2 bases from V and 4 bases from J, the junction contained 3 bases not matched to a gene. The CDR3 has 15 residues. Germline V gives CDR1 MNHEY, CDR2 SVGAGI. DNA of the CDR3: TGTGCCAGCAGTTACGGACTAGCGGTGTCAGATACGCAGTATTTT. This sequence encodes CASSYGLAVSDTQYF.

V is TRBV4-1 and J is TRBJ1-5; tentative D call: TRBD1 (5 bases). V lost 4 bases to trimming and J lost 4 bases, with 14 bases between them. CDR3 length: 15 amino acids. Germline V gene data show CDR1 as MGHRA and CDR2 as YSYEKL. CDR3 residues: CASSLGQGLNQPQHF. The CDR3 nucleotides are TGCGCCAGCAGCCTTGGCCAGGGACTAAATCAGCCCCAGCATTTT.

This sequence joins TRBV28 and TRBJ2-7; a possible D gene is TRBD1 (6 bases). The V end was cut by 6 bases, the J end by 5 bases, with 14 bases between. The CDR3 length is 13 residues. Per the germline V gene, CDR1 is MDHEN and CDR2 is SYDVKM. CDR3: CASRAQGTHEQYF. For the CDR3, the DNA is TGTGCCAGCAGGGCACAGGGTACCCACGAGCAGTACTTC.

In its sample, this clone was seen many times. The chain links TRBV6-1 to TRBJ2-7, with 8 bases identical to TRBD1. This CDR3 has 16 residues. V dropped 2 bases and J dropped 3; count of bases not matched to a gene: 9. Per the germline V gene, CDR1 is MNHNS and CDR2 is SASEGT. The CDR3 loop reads CASSEYLAGGYYEQYF. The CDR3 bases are TGTGCCAGCAGTGAATACTTGGCAGGGGGCTACTACGAGCAGTACTTC.